This T cell receptor (beta chain) comes out of a study of blood T cell repertoires in COVID-19. Study overall: The United States, Italy and Spain provided the acute and convalescent COVID-19 samples. Sources were T cells, B-cell-depleted T cells, or PBMCs; the material itself was cDNA or gDNA.

Trimming removed 1 base from V and 9 bases from J; junction bases left unmatched: 6. The CDR3 extends over 14 amino acids. Germline V CDR1 and CDR2: SGHTA, FQGTGA. Original processing notes: Amplification with reference gene primers provided the estimates of nucleated cell counts. Method: immunoSEQ multiplex PCR; TCRdb's copy keeps in-frame clones and lacks some. V, J and clone size are taken as reported in that table, and D and trimming were inferred from the DNA itself. The sample has around 250,000 clones, more than 85% seen once; the top ten hold more than 6.5%. The sequenced sample consisted of peripheral blood. The clonotype was recovered from a woman between 65 and 79 years old with active or convalescent COVID-19. The chain has TRBV7-3 and TRBJ2-1, with 7 bases identical to TRBD1. For the CDR3, the DNA is TGTGCCAGCAGCTTAATTCAGGGGGTCGGTGAGCAGTTCTTC. It yields the protein CASSLIQGVGEQFF.